The source of this T cell receptor beta chain is a study of blood T cell repertoires in COVID-19. On the study more broadly: From the United States, Italy and Spain came samples of acute and convalescent COVID-19. In each case, the material was cDNA or gDNA derived from T cells, B-cell-depleted T cells, or PBMCs.

This CDR3 region has 12 residues. V was trimmed by 5 bases and J by 4 bases, leaving 6 bases between them. Per the study methods: For nucleated cells, counts were estimated from reference gene primer amplification. The assay was immunoSEQ multiplex PCR, and TCRdb's table has in-frame clones only and misses some. V and J calls and clone size are those listed in that table; D and trimming were worked out from the DNA. The data contain some 48,000 clones, approximately 84% of them singletons. The V call is TRBV12-3 or TRBV12-4, the J call TRBJ1-3; D is undetermined. The source is a man over 45 with acute or convalescent COVID-19. Sequencing was carried out using peripheral blood. For the CDR3, the DNA is TGTGCCAGCAGTCCCTCGGGAAACACCATATATTTT. As protein: CASSPSGNTIYF.